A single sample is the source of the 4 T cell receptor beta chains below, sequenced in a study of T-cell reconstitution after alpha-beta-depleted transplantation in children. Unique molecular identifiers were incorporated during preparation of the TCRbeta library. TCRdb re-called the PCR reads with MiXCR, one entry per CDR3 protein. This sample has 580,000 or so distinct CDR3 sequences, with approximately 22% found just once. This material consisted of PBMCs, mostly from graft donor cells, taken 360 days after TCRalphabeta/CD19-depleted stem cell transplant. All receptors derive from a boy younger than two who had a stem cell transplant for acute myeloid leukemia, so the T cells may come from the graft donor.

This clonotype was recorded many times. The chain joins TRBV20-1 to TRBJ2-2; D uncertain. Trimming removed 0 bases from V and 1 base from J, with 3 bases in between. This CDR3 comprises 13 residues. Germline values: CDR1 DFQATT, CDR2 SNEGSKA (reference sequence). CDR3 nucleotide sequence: TGCAGTGCTAGAGAGTGGAACACCGGGGAGCTGTTTTTT. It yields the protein CSAREWNTGELFF.

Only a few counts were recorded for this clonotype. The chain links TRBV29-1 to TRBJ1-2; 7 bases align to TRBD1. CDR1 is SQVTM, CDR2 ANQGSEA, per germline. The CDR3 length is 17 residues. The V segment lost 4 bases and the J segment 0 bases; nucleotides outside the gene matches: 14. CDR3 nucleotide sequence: TGCAGCGTTGTTGGATCCTTCAGGGACAGCCCTAACTATGGCTACACCTTC. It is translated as CSVVGSFRDSPNYGYTF.

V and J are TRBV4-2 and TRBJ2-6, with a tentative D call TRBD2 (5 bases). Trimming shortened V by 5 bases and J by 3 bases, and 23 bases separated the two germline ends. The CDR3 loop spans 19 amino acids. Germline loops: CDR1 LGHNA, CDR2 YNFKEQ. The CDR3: CASSGMGEIKGRGANVLTF. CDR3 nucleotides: TGTGCCAGCAGCGGGATGGGAGAGATAAAGGGTCGTGGGGCCAACGTCCTGACTTTC.

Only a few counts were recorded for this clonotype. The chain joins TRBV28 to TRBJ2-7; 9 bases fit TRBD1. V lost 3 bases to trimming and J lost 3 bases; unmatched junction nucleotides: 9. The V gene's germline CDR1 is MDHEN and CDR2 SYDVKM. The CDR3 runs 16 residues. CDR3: CASSFHHSGQGYEQYV. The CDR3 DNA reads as TGTGCCAGCAGTTTTCATCACTCGGGACAGGGCTACGAGCAGTACGTC.